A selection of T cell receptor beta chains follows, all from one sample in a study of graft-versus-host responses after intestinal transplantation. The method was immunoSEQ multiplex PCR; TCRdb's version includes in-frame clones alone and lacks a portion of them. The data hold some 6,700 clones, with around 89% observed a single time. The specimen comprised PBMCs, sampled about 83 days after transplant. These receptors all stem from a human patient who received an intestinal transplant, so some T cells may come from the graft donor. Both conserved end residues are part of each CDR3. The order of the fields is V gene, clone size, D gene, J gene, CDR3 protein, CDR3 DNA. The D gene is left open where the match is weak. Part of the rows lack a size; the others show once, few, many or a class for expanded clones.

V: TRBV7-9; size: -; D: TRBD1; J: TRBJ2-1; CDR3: CASSLFRDRDNEQFF; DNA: TGTGCCAGCAGCTTATTTCGCGACAGGGACAATGAGCAGTTCTTC
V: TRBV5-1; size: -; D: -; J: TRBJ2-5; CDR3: CASSLSLGPGSETQYF; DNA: TGCGCCAGCAGCTTGAGTCTAGGCCCCGGTTCCGAGACCCAGTACTTC
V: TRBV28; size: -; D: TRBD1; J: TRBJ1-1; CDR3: CASSTGGTEAFF; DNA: TGTGCCAGCAGCACAGGGGGCACTGAAGCTTTCTTT
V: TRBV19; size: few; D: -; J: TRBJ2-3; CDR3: CASSFLGAEGTQYF; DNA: TGTGCCAGTAGTTTTCTGGGTGCGGAGGGTACGCAGTATTTT
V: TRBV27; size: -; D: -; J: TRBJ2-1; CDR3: CASRRYTYNEQFF; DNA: TGTGCCAGCAGACGCTACACCTACAATGAGCAGTTCTTC
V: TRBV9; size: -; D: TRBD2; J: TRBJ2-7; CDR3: CASSRGVAGVYEQYF; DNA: TGTGCCAGCAGCAGAGGAGTAGCGGGGGTTTACGAGCAGTACTTC
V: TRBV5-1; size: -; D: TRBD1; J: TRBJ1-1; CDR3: CASSPGQGNTEAFF; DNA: TGCGCCAGCAGCCCCGGACAGGGGAACACTGAAGCTTTCTTT
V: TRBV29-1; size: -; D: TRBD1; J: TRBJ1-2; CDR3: CSGTGGSLGGYTF; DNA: TGCAGCGGGACAGGGGGCTCCTTAGGTGGCTACACCTTC
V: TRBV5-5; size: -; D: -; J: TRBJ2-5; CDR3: CASSLYETQYF; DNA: TGTGCCAGCAGCTTGTACGAGACCCAGTACTTC
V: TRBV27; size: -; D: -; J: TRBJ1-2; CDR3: CASSLEGLHGYTF; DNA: TGTGCCAGCAGTTTGGAGGGACTGCATGGCTACACCTTC
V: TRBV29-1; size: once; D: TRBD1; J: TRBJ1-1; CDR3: CSVYGTGNTEAFF; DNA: TGCAGTGTCTATGGGACAGGGAACACTGAAGCTTTCTTT
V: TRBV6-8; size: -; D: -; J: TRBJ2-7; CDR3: CASSLTGGPPSYEQYF; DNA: TGTGCCAGCAGTCTTACAGGCGGGCCTCCCTCCTACGAGCAGTACTTC
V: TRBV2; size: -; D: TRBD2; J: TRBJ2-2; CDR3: CASRAGVVGELFF; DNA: TGTGCCAGCAGGGCGGGGGTCGTGGGGGAGCTGTTTTTT
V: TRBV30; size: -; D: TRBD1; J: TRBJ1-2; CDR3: CAWTRGRRGYTF; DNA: TGTGCCTGGACCAGGGGGCGGCGAGGCTACACCTTC
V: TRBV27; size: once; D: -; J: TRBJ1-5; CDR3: CASSLSSGQYSNQPQHF; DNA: TGTGCCAGCAGTTTAAGTTCCGGACAATATAGCAATCAGCCCCAGCATTTT
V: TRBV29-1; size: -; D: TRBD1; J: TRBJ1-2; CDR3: CSVEDGDRVPYGYTF; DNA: TGCAGCGTTGAAGATGGGGACAGGGTCCCCTATGGCTACACCTTC
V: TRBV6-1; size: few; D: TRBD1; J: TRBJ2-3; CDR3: CASSVQGAWVTDTQYF; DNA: TGTGCCAGCAGTGTGCAGGGGGCTTGGGTCACAGATACGCAGTATTTT
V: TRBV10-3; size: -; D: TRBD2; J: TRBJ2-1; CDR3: CAISSLGPSGSYNEQFF; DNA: TGTGCCATCTCCTCCTTAGGGCCTAGCGGTTCCTACAATGAGCAGTTCTTC
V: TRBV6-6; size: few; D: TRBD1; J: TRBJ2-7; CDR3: CASSYVGQGAYEQYF; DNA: TGTGCCAGCAGTTACGTGGGACAGGGAGCCTACGAGCAGTACTTC
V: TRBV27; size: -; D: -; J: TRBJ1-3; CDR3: CASRDWSSGNTIYF; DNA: TGTGCCAGCCGGGACTGGAGCTCTGGAAACACCATATATTTT
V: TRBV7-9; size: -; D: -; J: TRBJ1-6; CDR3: CASSLGRPYNSPLHF; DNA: TGTGCCAGCAGCTTAGGACGGCCGTATAATTCACCCCTCCACTTT
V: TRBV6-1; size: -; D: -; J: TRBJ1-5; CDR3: CASSEMAGNQPQHF; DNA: TGTGCCAGCAGTGAAATGGCGGGGAATCAGCCCCAGCATTTT
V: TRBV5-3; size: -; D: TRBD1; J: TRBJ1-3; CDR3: CARSLGHPGQANTGNTIYF; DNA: TGTGCCAGAAGCTTGGGCCACCCGGGACAGGCGAATACTGGAAACACCATATATTTT
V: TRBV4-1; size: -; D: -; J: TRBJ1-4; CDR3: CASSQVSQDEKLFF; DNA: TGCGCCAGCAGCCAAGTCTCACAGGATGAAAAACTGTTTTTT
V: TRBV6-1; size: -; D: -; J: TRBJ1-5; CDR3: CASSGHEGSNQPQHF; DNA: TGTGCCAGCAGCGGCCATGAGGGTAGCAATCAGCCCCAGCATTTT
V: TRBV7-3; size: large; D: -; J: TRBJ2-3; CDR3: CASSPVGSADTQYF; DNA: TGTGCCAGCAGCCCGGTAGGGTCCGCAGATACGCAGTATTTT
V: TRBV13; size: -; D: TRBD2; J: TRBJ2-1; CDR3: CASSFSGGGINEQFF; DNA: TGTGCCAGCAGCTTCAGCGGCGGGGGGATTAATGAGCAGTTCTTC
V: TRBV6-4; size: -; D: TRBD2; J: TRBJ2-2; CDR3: CASSDGAAGTGELFF; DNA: TGTGCCAGCAGTGACGGGGCAGCGGGGACCGGGGAGCTGTTTTTT
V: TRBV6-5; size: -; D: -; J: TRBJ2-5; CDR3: CASRYLAVQETQYF; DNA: TGTGCCAGCAGATATTTGGCAGTCCAAGAGACCCAGTACTTC
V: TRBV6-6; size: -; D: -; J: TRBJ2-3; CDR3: CASSYRPDTQYF; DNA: TGTGCCAGCAGTTACCGTCCAGATACGCAGTATTTT
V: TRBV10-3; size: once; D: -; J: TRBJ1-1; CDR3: CAISSDKGDTEAFF; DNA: TGTGCCATCAGCTCAGACAAAGGGGACACTGAAGCTTTCTTT
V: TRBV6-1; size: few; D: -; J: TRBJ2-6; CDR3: CASSAQGSSGANVLTF; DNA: TGTGCCAGCAGTGCGCAGGGGAGCTCTGGGGCCAACGTCCTGACTTTC
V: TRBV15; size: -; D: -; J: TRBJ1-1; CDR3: CATSSVNSPEAFF; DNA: TGTGCCACCAGCAGCGTTAATAGTCCTGAAGCTTTCTTT